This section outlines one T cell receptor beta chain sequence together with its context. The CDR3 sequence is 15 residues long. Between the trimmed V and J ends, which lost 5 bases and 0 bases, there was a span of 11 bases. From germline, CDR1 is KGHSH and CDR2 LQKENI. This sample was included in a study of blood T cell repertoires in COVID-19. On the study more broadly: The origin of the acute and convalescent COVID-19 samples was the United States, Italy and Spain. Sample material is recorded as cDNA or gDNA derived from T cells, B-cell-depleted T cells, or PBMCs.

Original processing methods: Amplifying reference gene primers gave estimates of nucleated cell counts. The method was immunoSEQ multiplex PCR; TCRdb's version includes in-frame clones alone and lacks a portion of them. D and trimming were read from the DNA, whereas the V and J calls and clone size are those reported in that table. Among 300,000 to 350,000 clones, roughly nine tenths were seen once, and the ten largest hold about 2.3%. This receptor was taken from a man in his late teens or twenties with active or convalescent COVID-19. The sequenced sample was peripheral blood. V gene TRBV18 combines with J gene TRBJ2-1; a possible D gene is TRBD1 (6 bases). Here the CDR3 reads CASSATGSSYNEQFF. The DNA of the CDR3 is TGTGCCAGCTCAGCCACAGGGAGCTCCTACAATGAGCAGTTCTTC.